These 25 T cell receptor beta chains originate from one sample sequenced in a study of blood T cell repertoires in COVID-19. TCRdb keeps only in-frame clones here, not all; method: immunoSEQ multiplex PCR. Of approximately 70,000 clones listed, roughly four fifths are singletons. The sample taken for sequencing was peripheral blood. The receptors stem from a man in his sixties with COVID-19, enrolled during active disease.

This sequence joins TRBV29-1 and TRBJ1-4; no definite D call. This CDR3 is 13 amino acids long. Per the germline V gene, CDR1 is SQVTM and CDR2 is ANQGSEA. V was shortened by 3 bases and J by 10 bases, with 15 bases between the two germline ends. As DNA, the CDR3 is TGCAGCGTTGAGGGTAGCGGGGAGGGAAAACTGTTTTTT. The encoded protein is CSVEGSGEGKLFF.

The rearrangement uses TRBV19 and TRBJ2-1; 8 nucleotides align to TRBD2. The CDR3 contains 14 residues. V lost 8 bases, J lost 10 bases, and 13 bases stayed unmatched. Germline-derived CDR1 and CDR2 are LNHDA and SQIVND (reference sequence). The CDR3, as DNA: TGTGCCAGTGCCCGGGAGGGGCTTCTTGAAGAGCAGTTCTTC. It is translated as CASAREGLLEEQFF.

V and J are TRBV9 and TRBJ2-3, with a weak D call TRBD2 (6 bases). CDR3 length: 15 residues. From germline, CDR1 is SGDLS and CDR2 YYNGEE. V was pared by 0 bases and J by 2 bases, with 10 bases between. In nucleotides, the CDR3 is TGTGCCAGCAGCGTAGGAACTAGCCTCACAGATACGCAGTATTTT. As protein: CASSVGTSLTDTQYF.

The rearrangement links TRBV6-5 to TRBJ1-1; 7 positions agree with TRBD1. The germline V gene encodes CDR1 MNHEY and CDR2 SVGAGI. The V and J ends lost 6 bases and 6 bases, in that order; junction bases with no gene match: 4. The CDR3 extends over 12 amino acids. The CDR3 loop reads CASSHRGPEAFF. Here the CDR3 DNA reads TGTGCCAGCAGCCACAGGGGACCTGAAGCTTTCTTT.

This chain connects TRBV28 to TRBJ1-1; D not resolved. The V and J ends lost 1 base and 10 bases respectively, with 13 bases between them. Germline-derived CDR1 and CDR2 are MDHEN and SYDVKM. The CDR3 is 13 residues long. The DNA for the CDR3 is TGTGCCAGCAGTTTATTTGAGGGTGGAGTAGCTTTCTTT. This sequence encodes CASSLFEGGVAFF.

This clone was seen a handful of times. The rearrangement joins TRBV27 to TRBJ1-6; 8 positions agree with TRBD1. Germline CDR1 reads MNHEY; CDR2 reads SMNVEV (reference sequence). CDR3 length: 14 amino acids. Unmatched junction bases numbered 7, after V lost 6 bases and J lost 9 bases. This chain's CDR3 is CASRIQGAISPLHF. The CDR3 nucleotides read TGTGCCAGCAGGATTCAGGGGGCGATTTCACCCCTCCACTTT.

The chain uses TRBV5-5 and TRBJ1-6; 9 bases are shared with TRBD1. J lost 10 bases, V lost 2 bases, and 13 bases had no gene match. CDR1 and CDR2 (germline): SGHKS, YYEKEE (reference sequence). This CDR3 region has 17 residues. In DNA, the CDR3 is TGTGCCAGCAGCTTTTCAGTTACAGGGGGCCGAGGGTCACCCCTCCACTTT. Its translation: CASSFSVTGGRGSPLHF.

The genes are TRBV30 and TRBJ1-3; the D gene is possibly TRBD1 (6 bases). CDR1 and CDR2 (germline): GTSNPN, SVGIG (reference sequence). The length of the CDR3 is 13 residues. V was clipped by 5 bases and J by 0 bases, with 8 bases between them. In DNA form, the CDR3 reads TGTGCCTGGGGGGGCAACTCTGGAAACACCATATATTTT. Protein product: CAWGGNSGNTIYF.

The chain's CDR3 is CASSQGAVGGELFF. CDR3 sequence (DNA): TGTGCCAGCAGTCAGGGGGCGGTAGGCGGGGAGCTGTTTTTT. V usage is TRBV5-4 and J usage is TRBJ2-2; 8 bases line up with TRBD1. After removal of 5 bases from V and 7 bases from J, the junction contained 7 bases not matched to a gene. Germline V lookup: CDR1 SGHNT, CDR2 YYREEE (reference sequence). This CDR3 region has 14 residues.

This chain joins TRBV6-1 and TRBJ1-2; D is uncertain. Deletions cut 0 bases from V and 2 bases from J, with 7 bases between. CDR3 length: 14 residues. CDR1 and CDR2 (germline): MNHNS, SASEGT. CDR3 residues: CASSEAGGNYGYTF. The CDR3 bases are TGTGCCAGCAGTGAAGCTGGAGGGAACTATGGCTACACCTTC.

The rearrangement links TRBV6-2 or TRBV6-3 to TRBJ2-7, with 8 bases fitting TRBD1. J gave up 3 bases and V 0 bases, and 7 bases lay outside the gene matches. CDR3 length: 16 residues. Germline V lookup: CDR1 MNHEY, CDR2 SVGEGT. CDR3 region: CASSYSDRVVHYEQYF. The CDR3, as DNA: TGTGCCAGCAGTTACTCGGACAGGGTCGTACACTACGAGCAGTACTTC.

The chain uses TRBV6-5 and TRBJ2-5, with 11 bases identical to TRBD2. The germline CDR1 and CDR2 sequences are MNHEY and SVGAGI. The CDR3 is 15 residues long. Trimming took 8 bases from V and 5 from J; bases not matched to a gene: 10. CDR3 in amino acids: CASSWALAGEETQYF. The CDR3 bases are TGTGCCAGCTCCTGGGCACTAGCGGGAGAGGAGACCCAGTACTTC.

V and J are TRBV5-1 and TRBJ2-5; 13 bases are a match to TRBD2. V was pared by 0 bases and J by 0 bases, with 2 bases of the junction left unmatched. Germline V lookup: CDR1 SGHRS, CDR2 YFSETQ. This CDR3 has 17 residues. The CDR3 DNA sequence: TGCGCCAGCAGCTTGGGGACTAGCGGGGGCCACCAAGAGACCCAGTACTTC. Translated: CASSLGTSGGHQETQYF.

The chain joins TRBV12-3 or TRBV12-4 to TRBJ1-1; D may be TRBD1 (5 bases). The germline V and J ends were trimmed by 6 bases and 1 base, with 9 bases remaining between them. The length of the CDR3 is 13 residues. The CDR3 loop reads CASRGQRNTEAFF. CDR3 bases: TGTGCCAGCAGGGGGCAAAGGAACACTGAAGCTTTCTTT.

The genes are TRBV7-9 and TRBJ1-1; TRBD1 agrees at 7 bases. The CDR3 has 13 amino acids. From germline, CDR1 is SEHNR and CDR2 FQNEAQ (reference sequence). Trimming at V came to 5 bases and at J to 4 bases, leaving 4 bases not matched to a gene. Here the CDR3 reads CASSTGTATEAFF. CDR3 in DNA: TGTGCCAGCAGCACAGGGACAGCCACTGAAGCTTTCTTT.

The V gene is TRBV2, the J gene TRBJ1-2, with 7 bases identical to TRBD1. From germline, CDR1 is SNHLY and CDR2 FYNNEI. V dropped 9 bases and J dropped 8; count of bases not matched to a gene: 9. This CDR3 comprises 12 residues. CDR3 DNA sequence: TGTGCCAGTGACAGGGAGGCTTGGGGCTACACCTTC. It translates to CASDREAWGYTF.

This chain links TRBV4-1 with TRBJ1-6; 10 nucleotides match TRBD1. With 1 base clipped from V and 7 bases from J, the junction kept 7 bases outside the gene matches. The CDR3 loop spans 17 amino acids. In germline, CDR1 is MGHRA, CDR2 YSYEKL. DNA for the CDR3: TGCGCCAGCAGCCAAGCCGCCGGGACAGGGGCCAATTCACCCCTCCACTTT. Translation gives CASSQAAGTGANSPLHF.

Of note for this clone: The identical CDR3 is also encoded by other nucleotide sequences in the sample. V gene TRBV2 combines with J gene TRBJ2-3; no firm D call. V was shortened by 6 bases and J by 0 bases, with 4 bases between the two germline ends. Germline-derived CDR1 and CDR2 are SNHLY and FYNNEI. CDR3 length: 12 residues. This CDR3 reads CASSLSTDTQYF. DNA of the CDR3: TGTGCCAGCAGCCTGAGCACAGATACGCAGTATTTT.

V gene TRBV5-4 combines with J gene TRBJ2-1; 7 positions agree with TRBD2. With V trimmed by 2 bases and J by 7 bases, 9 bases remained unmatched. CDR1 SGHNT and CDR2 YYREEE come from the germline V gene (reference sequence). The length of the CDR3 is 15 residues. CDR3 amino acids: CASSLRRELDNEQFF. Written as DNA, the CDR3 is TGTGCCAGCAGCTTAAGGCGGGAGCTCGATAATGAGCAGTTCTTC.

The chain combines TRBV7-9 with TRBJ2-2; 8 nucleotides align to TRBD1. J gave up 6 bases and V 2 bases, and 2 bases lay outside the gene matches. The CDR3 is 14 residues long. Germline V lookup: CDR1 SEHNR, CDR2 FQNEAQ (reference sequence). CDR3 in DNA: TGTGCCAGCAGCTTACGCAGGGGGCCCGGGGAGCTGTTTTTT. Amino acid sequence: CASSLRRGPGELFF.

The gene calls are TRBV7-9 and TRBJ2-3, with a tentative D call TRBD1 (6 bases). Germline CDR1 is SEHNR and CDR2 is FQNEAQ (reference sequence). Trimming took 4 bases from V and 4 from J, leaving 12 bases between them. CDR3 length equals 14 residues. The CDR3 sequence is CASSSTGSSDTQYF. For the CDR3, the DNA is TGTGCCAGCAGCTCTACAGGGAGTTCAGATACGCAGTATTTT.

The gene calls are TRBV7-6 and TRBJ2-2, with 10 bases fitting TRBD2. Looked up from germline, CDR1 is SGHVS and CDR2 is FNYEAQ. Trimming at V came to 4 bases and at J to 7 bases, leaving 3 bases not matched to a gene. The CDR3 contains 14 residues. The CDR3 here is CASSSLAGGGELFF. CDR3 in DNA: TGTGCCAGCAGCTCCTTAGCGGGGGGCGGGGAGCTGTTTTTT.

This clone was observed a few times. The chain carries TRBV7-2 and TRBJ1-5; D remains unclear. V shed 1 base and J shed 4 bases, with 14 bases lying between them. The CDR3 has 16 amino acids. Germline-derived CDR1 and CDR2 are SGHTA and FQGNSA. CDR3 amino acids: CASSLEGNRGNQPQHF. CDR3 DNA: TGTGCCAGCAGCTTAGAGGGTAACCGGGGTAATCAGCCCCAGCATTTT.

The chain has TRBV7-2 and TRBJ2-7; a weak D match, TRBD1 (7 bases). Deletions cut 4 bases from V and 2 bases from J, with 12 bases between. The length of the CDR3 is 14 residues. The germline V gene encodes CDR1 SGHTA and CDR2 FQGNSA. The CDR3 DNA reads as TGTGCCAGCAGCTGGGGCGGGACAGCCTACGAGCAGTACTTC. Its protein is CASSWGGTAYEQYF.

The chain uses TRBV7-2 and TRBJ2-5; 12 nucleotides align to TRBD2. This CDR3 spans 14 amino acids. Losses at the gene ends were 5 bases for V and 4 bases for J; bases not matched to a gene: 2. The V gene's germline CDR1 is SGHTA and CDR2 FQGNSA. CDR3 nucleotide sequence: TGTGCCAGCAGCCGGGGACTAGCGGGAGAGACCCAGTACTTC. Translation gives CASSRGLAGETQYF.